This TCR beta chain was recovered during a study of identical twins. Study conclusions and caveats: Models underestimated out-of-frame TCR alpha sharing in monozygotic twins.

Germline values: CDR1 SGDLS, CDR2 YYNGEE. The CDR3 totals 14 residues. Trimming took 4 bases from V and 2 from J, leaving 11 bases between them. TCRdb used MiXCR to reprocess the 5' RACE reads, holding one entry per CDR3 protein. The sample consists of around 1.7 million distinct CDR3 sequences, less than 35% of them appearing once. Note on this clonotype: Its antigen is not known.

The chain carries TRBV9 and TRBJ2-3; D assignment may be TRBD1 or TRBD2 (6 bases each). The sequencing sample was made of cord blood. The TCR sequence derives from a newborn girl in good health. The CDR3 spells CASSPGAYTDTQYF. Written as DNA, the CDR3 is TGTGCCAGCAGCCCGGGGGCCTACACAGATACGCAGTATTTT.